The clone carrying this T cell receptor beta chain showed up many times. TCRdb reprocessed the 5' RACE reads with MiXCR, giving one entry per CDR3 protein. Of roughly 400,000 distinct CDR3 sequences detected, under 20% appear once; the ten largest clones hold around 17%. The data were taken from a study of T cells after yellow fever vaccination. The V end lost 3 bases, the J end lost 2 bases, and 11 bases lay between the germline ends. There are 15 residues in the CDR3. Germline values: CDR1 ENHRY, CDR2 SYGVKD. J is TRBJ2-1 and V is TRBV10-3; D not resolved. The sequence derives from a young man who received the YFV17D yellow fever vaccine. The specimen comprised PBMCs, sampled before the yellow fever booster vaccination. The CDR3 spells CAISDPRITYNEQFF. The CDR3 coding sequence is TGTGCCATCAGTGACCCCCGAATAACCTACAATGAGCAGTTCTTC.